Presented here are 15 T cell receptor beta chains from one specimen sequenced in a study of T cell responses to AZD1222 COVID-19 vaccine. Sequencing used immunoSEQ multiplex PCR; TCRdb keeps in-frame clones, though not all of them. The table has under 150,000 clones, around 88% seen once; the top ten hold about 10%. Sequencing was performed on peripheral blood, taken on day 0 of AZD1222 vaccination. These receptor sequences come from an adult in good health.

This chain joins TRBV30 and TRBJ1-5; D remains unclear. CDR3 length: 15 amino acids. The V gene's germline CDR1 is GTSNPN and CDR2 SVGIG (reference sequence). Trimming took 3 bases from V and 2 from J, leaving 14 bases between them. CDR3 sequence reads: CAWSSQPAGNQPQHF. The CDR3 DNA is TGTGCCTGGAGCTCCCAACCTGCGGGCAATCAGCCCCAGCATTTT. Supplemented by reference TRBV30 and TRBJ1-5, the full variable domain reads SQTIHQWPATLVQPVGSPLSLECTVEGTSNPNLYWYRQAAGRGLQLLFYSVGIGQISSEVPQNLSASRPQDRQFILSSKKLLLSDSGFYLCAWSSQPAGNQPQHFGDGTRLSIL.

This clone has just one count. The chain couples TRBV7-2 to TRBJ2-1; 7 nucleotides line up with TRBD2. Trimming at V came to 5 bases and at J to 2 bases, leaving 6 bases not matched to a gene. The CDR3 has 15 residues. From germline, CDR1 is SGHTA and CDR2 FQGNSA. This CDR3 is CASSPRAGPYNEQFF. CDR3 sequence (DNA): TGTGCCAGCAGCCCTCGAGCGGGACCCTACAATGAGCAGTTCTTC.

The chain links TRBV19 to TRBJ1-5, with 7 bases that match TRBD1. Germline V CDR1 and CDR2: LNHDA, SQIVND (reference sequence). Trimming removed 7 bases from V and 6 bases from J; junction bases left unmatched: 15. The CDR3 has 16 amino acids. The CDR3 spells CASNLSGTANSQPQHF. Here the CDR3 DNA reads TGTGCCAGTAACCTATCCGGGACAGCGAACTCTCAGCCCCAGCATTTT.

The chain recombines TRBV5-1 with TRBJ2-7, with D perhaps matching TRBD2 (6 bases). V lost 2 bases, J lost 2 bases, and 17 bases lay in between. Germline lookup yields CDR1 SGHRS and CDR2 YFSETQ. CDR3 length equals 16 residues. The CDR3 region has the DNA TGCGCCAGCAGCTTAGGTAATAGCGGAGGCCCCTACGAGCAGTACTTC. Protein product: CASSLGNSGGPYEQYF.

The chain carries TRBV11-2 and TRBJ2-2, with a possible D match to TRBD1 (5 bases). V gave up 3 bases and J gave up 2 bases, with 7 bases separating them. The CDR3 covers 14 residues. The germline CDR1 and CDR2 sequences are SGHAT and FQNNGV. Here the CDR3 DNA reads TGTGCCAGCAGCTTCACAGGAAACACCGGGGAGCTGTTTTTT. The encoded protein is CASSFTGNTGELFF.

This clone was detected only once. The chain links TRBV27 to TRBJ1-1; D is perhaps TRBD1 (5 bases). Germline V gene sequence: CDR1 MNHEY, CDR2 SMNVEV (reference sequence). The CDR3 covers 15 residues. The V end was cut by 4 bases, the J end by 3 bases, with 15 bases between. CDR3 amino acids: CASSSSQGGYTEAFF. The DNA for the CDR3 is TGTGCCAGCAGTTCCTCCCAGGGCGGGTACACTGAAGCTTTCTTT.

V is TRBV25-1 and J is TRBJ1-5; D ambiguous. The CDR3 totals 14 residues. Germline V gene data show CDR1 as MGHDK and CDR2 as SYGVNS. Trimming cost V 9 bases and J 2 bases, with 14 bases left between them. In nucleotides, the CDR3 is TGTGCCAGACCCTCAGTACTGGGCAATCAGCCCCAGCATTTT. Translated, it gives CARPSVLGNQPQHF.

This CDR3 is CSVSDRVYGYTF. The CDR3, as DNA: TGCAGCGTTTCGGACAGGGTCTATGGCTACACCTTC. The chain couples TRBV29-1 to TRBJ1-2, with 8 bases aligning to TRBD1. This CDR3 region has 12 residues. The germline CDR1 and CDR2 sequences are SQVTM and ANQGSEA. The V gene end was trimmed by 5 bases and the J gene end by 4 bases; junction bases not matched to a gene: 3.

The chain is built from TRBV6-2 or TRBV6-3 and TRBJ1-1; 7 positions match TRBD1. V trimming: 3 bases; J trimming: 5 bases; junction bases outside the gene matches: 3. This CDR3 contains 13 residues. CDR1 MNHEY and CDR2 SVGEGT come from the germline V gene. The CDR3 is CASSYQGVTEAFF. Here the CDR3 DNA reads TGTGCCAGCAGTTATCAGGGGGTAACTGAAGCTTTCTTT.

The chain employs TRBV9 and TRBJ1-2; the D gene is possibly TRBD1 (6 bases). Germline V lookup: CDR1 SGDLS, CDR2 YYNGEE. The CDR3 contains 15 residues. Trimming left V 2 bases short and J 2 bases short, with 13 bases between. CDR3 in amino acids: CASSVGDTYNYGYTF. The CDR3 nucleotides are TGTGCCAGCAGCGTGGGGGACACATACAACTATGGCTACACCTTC.

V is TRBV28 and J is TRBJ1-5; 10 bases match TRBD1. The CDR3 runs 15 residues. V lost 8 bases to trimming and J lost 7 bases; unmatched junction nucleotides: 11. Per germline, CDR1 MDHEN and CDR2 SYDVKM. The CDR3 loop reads CASSPTRDRGQPQHF. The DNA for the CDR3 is TGTGCCAGCTCCCCGACCCGGGACAGGGGCCAGCCCCAGCATTTT.

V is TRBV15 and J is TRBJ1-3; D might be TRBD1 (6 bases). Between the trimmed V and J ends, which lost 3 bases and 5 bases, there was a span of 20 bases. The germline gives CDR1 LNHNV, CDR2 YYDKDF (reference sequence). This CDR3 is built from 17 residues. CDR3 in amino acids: CATSSPQEGQGRNTIYF. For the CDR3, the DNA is TGTGCCACCAGCAGCCCCCAAGAGGGACAAGGGAGAAACACCATATATTTT.

The CDR3 bases are TGTGCCAGCAGACCCTCCAACAGCTACGAGCAGTACTTC. Amino acids: CASRPSNSYEQYF. The chain has TRBV3-1 (or the pseudogene TRBV3-2) and TRBJ2-7; D is uncertain. With 6 bases removed from V and 3 bases from J, the gap between germline ends came to 12 bases. Germline CDR1 and CDR2: LGHDT and YNNKEL (reference sequence). The CDR3 runs 13 residues.

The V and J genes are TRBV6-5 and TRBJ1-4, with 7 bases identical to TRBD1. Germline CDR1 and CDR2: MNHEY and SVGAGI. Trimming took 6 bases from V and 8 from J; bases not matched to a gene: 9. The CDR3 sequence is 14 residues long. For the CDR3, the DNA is TGTGCCAGCAGCCAGGGACAGTGGGACGAAAAACTGTTTTTT. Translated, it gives CASSQGQWDEKLFF.

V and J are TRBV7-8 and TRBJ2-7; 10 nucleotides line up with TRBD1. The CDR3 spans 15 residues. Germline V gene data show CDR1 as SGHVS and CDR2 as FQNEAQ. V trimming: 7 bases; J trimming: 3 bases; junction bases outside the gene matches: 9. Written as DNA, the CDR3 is TGTGCCAGCAACCGGGCCGGACAGGGGGTCTACGAGCAGTACTTC. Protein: CASNRAGQGVYEQYF. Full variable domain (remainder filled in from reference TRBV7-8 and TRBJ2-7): GAGVSQSPRYKVAKRGQDVALRCDPISGHVSLFWYQQALGQGPEFLTYFQNEAQLDKSGLPSDRFFAERPEGSVSTLKIQRTQQEDSAVYLCASNRAGQGVYEQYFGPGTRLTVT.